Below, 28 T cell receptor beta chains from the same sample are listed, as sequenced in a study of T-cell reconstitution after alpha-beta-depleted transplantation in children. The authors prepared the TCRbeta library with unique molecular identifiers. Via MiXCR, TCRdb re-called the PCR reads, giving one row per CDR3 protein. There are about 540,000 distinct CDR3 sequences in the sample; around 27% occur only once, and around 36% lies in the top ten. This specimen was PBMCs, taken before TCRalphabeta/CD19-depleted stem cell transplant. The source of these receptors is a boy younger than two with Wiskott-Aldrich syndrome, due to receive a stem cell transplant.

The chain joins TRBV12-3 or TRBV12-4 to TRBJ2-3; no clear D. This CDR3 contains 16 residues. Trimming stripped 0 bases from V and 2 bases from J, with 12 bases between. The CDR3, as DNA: TGTGCCAGCAGTTTAGCAGCCAAGCGATACACAGATACGCAGTATTTT. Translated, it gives CASSLAAKRYTDTQYF.

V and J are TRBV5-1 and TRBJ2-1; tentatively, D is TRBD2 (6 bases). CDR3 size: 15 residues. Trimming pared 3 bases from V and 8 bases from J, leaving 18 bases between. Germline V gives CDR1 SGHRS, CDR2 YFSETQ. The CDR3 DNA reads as TGCGCCAGCAGCTCCATGTACGGGGGTTTCGATGAGCAGTTCTTC. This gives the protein CASSSMYGGFDEQFF.

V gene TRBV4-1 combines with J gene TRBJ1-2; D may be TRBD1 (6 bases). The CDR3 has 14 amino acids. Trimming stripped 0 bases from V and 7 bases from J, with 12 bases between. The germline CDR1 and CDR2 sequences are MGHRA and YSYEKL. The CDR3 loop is CASSQDQGRGGYTF. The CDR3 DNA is TGCGCCAGCAGCCAAGACCAGGGGCGGGGTGGCTACACCTTC.

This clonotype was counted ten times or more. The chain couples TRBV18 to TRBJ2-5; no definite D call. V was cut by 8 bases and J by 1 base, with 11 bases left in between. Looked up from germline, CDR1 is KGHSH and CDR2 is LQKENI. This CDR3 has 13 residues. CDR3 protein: CASSPGTQETQYF. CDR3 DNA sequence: TGTGCCAGCAGCCCCGGCACCCAAGAGACCCAGTACTTC.

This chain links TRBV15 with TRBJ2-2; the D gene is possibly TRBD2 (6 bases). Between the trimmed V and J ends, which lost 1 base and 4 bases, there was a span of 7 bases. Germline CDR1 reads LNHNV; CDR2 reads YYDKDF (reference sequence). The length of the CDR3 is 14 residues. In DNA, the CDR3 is TGTGCCACCAGCAGAGCGGGAGTCACCGGGGAGCTGTTTTTT. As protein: CATSRAGVTGELFF.

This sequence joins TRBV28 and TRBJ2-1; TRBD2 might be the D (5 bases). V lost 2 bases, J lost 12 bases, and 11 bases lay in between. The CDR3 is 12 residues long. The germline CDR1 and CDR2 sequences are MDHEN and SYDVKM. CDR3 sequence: CASSLPAEMQFF. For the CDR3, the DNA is TGTGCCAGCAGTTTACCAGCGGAGATGCAGTTCTTC.

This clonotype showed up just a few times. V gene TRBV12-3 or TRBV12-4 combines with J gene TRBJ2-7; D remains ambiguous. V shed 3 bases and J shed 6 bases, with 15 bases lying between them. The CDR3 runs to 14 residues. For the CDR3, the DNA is TGTGCCAGCAGTTTCCCAAGTCCTCGGGTCGAGCAGTACTTC. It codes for CASSFPSPRVEQYF.

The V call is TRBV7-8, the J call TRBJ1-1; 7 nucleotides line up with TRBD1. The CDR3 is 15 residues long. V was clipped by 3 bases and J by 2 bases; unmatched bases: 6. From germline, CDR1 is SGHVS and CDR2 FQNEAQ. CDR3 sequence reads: CASSFTGEGNTEAFF. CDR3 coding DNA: TGTGCCAGCAGCTTTACAGGGGAGGGAAACACTGAAGCTTTCTTT.

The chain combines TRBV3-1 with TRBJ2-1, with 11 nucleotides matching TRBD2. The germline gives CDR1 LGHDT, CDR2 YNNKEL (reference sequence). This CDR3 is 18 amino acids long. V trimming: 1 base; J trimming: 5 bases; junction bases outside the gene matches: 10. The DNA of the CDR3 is TGTGCCAGCAGCCAAGCCTTACTAGCGGGAGTCTGGCACAATGAGCAGTTCTTC. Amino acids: CASSQALLAGVWHNEQFF.

DNA of the CDR3: TGCGCCAGCAGCTTGGATCTCGGGACAGGGAACACTGAAGCTTTCTTT. It encodes CASSLDLGTGNTEAFF. The chain recombines TRBV5-1 with TRBJ1-1, with 8 bases lining up with TRBD1. The V and J ends lost 0 bases and 1 base, in that order; junction bases with no gene match: 5. In germline, CDR1 is SGHRS, CDR2 YFSETQ. The CDR3 spans 16 residues.

CDR3 DNA: TGCAGTGCTAGAGTGACACAGCCCGACACTGAAGCTTTCTTT. The encoded protein is CSARVTQPDTEAFF. The chain is built from TRBV20-1 and TRBJ1-1; D gene uncertain. The CDR3 has 14 amino acids. Between the trimmed V and J ends, which lost 1 base and 3 bases, there was a span of 12 bases. The germline V gene has CDR1 DFQATT and CDR2 SNEGSKA (reference sequence).

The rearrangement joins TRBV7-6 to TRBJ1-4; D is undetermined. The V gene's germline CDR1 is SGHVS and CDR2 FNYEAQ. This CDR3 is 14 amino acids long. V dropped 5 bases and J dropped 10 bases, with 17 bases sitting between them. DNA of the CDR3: TGTGCCAGCAGCCTACTAGACGGGAGCGCAAAACTGTTTTTT. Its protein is CASSLLDGSAKLFF.

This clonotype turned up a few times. The CDR3 here is CATTGENIQYF. The CDR3 coding sequence is TGTGCCACCACAGGGGAGAACATTCAGTACTTC. The chain couples TRBV24-1 to TRBJ2-4; maybe TRBD1 (6 bases). The CDR3 is 11 amino acids. The germline V and J ends were trimmed by 8 bases and 7 bases, with 8 bases remaining between them. CDR1 KGHDR and CDR2 SFDVKD come from the germline V gene.

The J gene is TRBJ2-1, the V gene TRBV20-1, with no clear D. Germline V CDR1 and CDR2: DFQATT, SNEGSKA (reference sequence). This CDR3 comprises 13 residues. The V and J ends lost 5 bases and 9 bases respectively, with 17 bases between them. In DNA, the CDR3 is TGCAGTGCTCCCCAGACATGGTTAGGTGAGCAGTTCTTC. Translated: CSAPQTWLGEQFF.

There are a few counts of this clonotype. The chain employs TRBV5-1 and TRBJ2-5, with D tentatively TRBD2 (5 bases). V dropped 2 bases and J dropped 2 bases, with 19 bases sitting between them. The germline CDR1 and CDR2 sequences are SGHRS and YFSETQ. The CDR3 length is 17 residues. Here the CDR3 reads CASSLSGRSDHQETQYF. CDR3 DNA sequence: TGCGCCAGCAGCTTAAGCGGACGGTCCGACCATCAAGAGACCCAGTACTTC.

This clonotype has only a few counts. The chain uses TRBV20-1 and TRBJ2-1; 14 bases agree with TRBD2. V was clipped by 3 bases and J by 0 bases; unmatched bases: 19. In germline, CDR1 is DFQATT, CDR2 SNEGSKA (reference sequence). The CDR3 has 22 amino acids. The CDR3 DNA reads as TGCAGTGCTAGCCGGGGGACTAGCGGGAGCTATAACTTCCTTTCCTCCTACAATGAGCAGTTCTTC. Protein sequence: CSASRGTSGSYNFLSSYNEQFF.

The CDR3 protein is CASTGQGSGSPLHF. DNA for the CDR3: TGTGCCAGTACCGGACAGGGGTCAGGTTCACCCCTCCACTTT. The rearrangement joins TRBV19 to TRBJ1-6; 9 bases are a match to TRBD1. V shed 7 bases and J 9 bases; nucleotides not matched to a gene: 7. CDR3 length equals 14 residues. The germline V gene has CDR1 LNHDA and CDR2 SQIVND (reference sequence).

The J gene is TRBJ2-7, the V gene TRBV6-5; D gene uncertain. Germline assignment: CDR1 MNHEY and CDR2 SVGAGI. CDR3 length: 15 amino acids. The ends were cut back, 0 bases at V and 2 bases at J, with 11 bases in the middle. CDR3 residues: CASSYSQVTPYEQYF. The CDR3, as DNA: TGTGCCAGCAGTTACTCTCAAGTGACTCCCTACGAGCAGTACTTC.

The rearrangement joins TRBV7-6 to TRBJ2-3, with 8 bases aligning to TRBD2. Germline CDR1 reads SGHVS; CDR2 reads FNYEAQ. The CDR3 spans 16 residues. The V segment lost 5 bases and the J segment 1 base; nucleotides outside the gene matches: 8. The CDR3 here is CASSRVSGSGTDTQYF. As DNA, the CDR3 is TGTGCCAGCAGCCGAGTAAGCGGGAGCGGCACAGATACGCAGTATTTT.

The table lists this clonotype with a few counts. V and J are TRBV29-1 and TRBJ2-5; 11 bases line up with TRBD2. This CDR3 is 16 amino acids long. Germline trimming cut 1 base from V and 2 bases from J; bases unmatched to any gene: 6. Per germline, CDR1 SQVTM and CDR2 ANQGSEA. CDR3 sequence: CSVEGVLAGEQETQYF. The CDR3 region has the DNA TGCAGCGTTGAAGGAGTACTAGCGGGAGAGCAAGAGACCCAGTACTTC.

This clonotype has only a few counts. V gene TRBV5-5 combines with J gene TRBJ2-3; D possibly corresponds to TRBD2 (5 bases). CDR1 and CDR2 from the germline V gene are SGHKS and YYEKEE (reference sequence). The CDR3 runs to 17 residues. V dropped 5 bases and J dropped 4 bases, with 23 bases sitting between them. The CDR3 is CASRNSGKLWWADTQYF. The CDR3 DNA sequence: TGTGCCAGCAGGAACTCCGGGAAGCTATGGTGGGCAGATACGCAGTATTTT.

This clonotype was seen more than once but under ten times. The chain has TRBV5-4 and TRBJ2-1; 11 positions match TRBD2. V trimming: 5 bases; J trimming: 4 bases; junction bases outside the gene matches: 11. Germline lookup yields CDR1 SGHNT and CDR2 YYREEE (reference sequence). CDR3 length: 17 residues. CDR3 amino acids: CASSSGLAGPPYNEQFF. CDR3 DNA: TGTGCCAGCAGTTCCGGACTAGCGGGTCCTCCTTACAATGAGCAGTTCTTC. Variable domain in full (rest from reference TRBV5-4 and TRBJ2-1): ETGVTQSPTHLIKTRGQQVTLRCSSQSGHNTVSWYQQALGQGPQFIFQYYREEENGRGNFPPRFSGLQFPNYSSELNVNALELDDSALYLCASSSGLAGPPYNEQFFGPGTRLTVL.

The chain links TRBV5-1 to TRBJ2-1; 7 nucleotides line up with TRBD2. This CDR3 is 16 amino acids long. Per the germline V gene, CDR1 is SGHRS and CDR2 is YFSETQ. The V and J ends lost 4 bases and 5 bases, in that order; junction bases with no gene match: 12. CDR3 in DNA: TGCGCCAGCAGCAAAAGGGGCGGGAGTAGCCACAATGAGCAGTTCTTC. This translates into CASSKRGGSSHNEQFF.

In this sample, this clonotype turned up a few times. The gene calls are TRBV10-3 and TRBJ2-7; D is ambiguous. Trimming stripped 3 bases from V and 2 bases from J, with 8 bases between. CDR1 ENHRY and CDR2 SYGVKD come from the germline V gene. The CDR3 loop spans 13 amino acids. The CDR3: CAISEGIAYEQYF. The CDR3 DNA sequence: TGTGCCATCAGTGAAGGAATAGCCTACGAGCAGTACTTC.

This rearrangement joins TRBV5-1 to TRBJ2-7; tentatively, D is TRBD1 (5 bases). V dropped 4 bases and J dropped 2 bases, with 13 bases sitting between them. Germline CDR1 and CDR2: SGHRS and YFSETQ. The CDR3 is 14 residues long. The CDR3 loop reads CASSHKSGTYEQYF. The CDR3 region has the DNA TGCGCCAGCAGCCACAAGTCAGGGACCTACGAGCAGTACTTC. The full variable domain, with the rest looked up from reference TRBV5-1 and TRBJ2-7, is KAGVTQTPRYLIKTRGQQVTLSCSPISGHRSVSWYQQTPGQGLQFLFEYFSETQRNKGNFPGRFSGRQFSNSRSEMNVSTLELGDSALYLCASSHKSGTYEQYFGPGTRLTVT.

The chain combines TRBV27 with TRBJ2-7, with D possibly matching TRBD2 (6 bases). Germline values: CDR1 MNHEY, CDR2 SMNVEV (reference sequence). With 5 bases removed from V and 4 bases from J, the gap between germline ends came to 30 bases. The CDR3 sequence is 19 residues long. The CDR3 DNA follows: TGTGCCAGCAGTCCTTATAGCCTCTCCCTACCGGGAGTCGCGTACGAGCAGTACTTC. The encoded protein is CASSPYSLSLPGVAYEQYF.

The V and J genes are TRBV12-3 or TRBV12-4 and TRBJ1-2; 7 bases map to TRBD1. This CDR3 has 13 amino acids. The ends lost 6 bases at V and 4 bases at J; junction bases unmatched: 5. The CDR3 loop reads CASRPGQVYGYTF. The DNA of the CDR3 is TGTGCCAGCAGACCTGGACAGGTCTATGGCTACACCTTC.

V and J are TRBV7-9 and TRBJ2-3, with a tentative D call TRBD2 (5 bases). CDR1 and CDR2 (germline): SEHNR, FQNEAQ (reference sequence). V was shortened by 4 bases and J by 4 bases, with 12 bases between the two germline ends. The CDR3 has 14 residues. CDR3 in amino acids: CASSSIFSADTQYF. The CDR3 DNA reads TGTGCCAGCAGCTCCATCTTTAGCGCAGATACGCAGTATTTT.